This TCR beta chain was sequenced in a study of beta chain features in type 1 diabetes. About the study: All samples together contributed 100 million to 120 million sorted cells for examination.

Study results and limitations: Among all four CD4+ subsets, Type 1 diabetes patients had TCRB CDR3s that were moderately but significantly shorter. In patients and controls equally, PCR might favor templates that are shorter.

Heparinised blood was drawn once per donor, averaging about 116 mL. The entirety of the isolated RNA underwent reverse transcription, so expressed TCRB transcripts were sequenced. Profiled with immunoSEQ multiplex PCR; TCRdb holds only in-frame clones, not every one. The sample shows roughly 400,000 clones, more than 11% of them seen only once. The CDR3 sequence is 11 residues long. Looked up from germline, CDR1 is SGHTA and CDR2 is FQGNSA. Trimming pared 7 bases from V and 11 bases from J, leaving 11 bases between. This clone turned up a few times. Its cognate antigen is unknown. The sample was naive CD4+ T cells from blood. The source of this sequence is a man aged 30 to 45 in good health. The chain links TRBV7-2 to TRBJ1-4, with D unresolved. CDR3 DNA: TGTGCCAGCACAGATACCAGGAAACTGTTTTTT. It translates to CASTDTRKLFF.